Here is one T cell receptor beta chain with its context. The target antigen is unknown. The data belong to a study of T cells in Graves' hyperthyroidism and ophthalmopathy. General study findings and limits: Prediction of ophthalmopathy progression came a median 6.5 months pre-onset.

Amplified TCR beta CDR3 regions came from RNA transcripts. The study used the HTBI primer set for a first-round RT-PCR of the TCR CDR3. TCRdb passed the multiplex PCR reads through MiXCR, listing each CDR3 protein once. Of over 700,000 distinct CDR3 sequences in the sample, around a sixth were seen once. Germline loops: CDR1 SGDLS, CDR2 YYNGEE. The trim removed 2 bases at V and 1 base at J, leaving 11 bases unmatched. The CDR3 consists of 18 residues. The sample was blood. The TCR comes from a woman aged 45 to 65 with Graves' hyperthyroidism that later progressed to Graves' ophthalmopathy. The rearrangement links TRBV9 to TRBJ2-2, with 7 nucleotides matching TRBD1. The CDR3: CASSVDRTGQQNTGELFF. The CDR3, as DNA: TGTGCCAGCAGCGTCGACCGCACGGGACAGCAGAACACCGGGGAGCTGTTTTTT.